The subject of this entry is one T cell receptor (beta chain). The antigen is not known. Trimming at V came to 8 bases and at J to 7 bases, leaving 3 bases not matched to a gene. CDR1 is MNHEY and CDR2 is SVGAGI in the germline V gene. The CDR3 has 11 residues. This entry is derived from a study of cytomegalovirus exposure and HLA in healthy donors. Study-wide points: Cytomegalovirus association was listed for 170 or so TCR beta chains. Accurate prediction of most subjects' HLA-A and HLA-B alleles from TCR beta sequences was reported. Reports credit the classifier with highly specific, highly sensitive diagnosis of cytomegalovirus status. What a later analysis showed was that several of the most significant clusters appeared linked to common viral pathogens.

The PCR contained 60 Vbeta and 13 Jbeta primers. This table comes from immunoSEQ multiplex PCR, and its TCRdb copy is limited to in-frame clones, with some not included. The sample includes 100,000 to 150,000 clones, 55% to 75% seen only once; the top ten take approximately 3.5%. The specimen was PBMCs. The receptor was isolated from a man aged 25-45 years in good health and CMV-seronegative. The rearrangement uses TRBV6-5 and TRBJ1-1; 8 positions agree with TRBD1. CDR3 amino acids: CASGQGYEAFF. Here the CDR3 DNA reads TGTGCCAGCGGACAGGGCTATGAAGCTTTCTTT.